Listed here is a single T cell receptor (beta chain). Cohort 3 recovered donors had two negative PCRs, clearance, or symptom resolution. Clones were sequenced by immunoSEQ multiplex PCR, and TCRdb holds only the in-frame ones, with some missing. The sample carries about 250,000 clones, approximately 84% recorded once. The data originate from a study of blood T cell repertoires in COVID-19. Whole-study context: Samples representing acute and convalescent COVID-19 were sourced from the United States, Italy and Spain. PBMCs, B-cell-depleted T cells, or T cells provided the cDNA or gDNA that made up the material.

Between the trimmed V and J ends, which lost 4 bases and 0 bases, there was a span of 6 bases. Germline CDR1 SNHLY, CDR2 FYNNEI. The CDR3 has 13 residues. This receptor was identified in a man between 50 and 59 years old who had recovered from COVID-19. The V and J genes are TRBV2 and TRBJ1-2; no clear D gene. The sequencing sample was made of PBMCs or T cells enriched from blood (not recorded which). The CDR3 here is CASSGSTNYGYTF. The CDR3, as DNA: TGTGCCAGCAGTGGTAGCACTAACTATGGCTACACCTTC.